These 25 T cell receptor beta chains were sequenced from one sample in a study of chemoradiotherapy in HPV16-positive cancers. Some clones are missing from TCRdb's copy, which holds only in-frame ones; the method was immunoSEQ multiplex PCR. The sample holds approximately 10,000 clones, around 80% seen once. This specimen was collected from a patient who underwent chemoradiotherapy. The source is a human donor with HPV-associated anogenital cancer.

This chain uses TRBV19 with TRBJ2-3; D unclear. CDR1 is LNHDA, CDR2 SQIVND, per germline (reference sequence). The CDR3 has 12 residues. Trimming pared 10 bases from V and 5 bases from J, leaving 13 bases between. In DNA form, the CDR3 reads TGTGCCACCCCCCCCCGGAGAGATACGCAGTATTTT. Amino acid sequence: CATPPRRDTQYF.

J is TRBJ2-7 and V is TRBV11-3; a weak D match, TRBD1 (6 bases). Trimming left V 1 base short and J 2 bases short, with 12 bases between. Germline CDR1 is SGHNT and CDR2 is YENEEA. The CDR3 covers 15 residues. CDR3 coding DNA: TGTGCCAGCAGCTTAGGCGCAGGGGAAACCTACGAGCAGTACTTC. This encodes CASSLGAGETYEQYF.

The chain recombines TRBV6-1 with TRBJ1-1; unclear D gene. The CDR3 is 15 residues long. Germline V gene lookup returns CDR1 MNHNS and CDR2 SASEGT. Trimming took 7 bases from V and 2 from J, leaving 17 bases between them. CDR3 protein: CASTLSSQINTEAFF. CDR3 coding DNA: TGTGCCAGCACCCTTAGTTCCCAGATAAACACTGAAGCTTTCTTT.

The chain recombines TRBV30 with TRBJ1-4; D call uncertain. Trimming shortened V by 8 bases and J by 7 bases, and 23 bases separated the two germline ends. The CDR3 runs to 15 residues. Germline assignment: CDR1 GTSNPN and CDR2 SVGIG (reference sequence). For the CDR3, the DNA is TGTGCCGGCACCCGCGCCCAAATTGTTGGTGAAAAACTGTTTTTT. Residues: CAGTRAQIVGEKLFF.

CDR3 protein: CASSLPGGVSGEQFF. The CDR3 DNA is TGTGCCAGCAGCTTACCAGGAGGGGTGAGTGGTGAGCAGTTCTTC. This chain connects TRBV11-3 to TRBJ2-1; maybe TRBD2 (6 bases). The germline V gene encodes CDR1 SGHNT and CDR2 YENEEA. With 2 bases removed from V and 9 bases from J, the gap between germline ends came to 17 bases. The CDR3 runs to 15 residues.

The gene calls are TRBV4-3 and TRBJ2-5; a weak D match, TRBD1 (5 bases). The CDR3 loop spans 16 amino acids. Trimming removed 1 base from V and 3 bases from J, with 15 bases in between. In germline, CDR1 is LGHNA, CDR2 YSLEER. The CDR3: CASSQALWTTEETQYF. CDR3 in DNA: TGCGCCAGCAGCCAAGCACTGTGGACAACGGAAGAGACCCAGTACTTC.

V is TRBV12-5 and J is TRBJ2-2, with D unclear. The CDR3 contains 13 residues. Germline V lookup: CDR1 LGHNT, CDR2 FRNRAP. The germline V and J ends were trimmed by 2 bases and 6 bases, with 7 bases remaining between them. The CDR3 here is CASGLPHPGELFF. The DNA for the CDR3 is TGTGCTAGTGGTTTGCCGCACCCCGGGGAGCTGTTTTTT.

The chain has TRBV30 and TRBJ1-1, with D perhaps matching TRBD1 (6 bases). The CDR3 has 13 residues. The germline CDR1 and CDR2 sequences are GTSNPN and SVGIG (reference sequence). Trimming cost V 3 bases and J 1 base, with 9 bases left between them. This CDR3 is CAWRTGPNTEAFF. The CDR3 region has the DNA TGTGCCTGGAGAACAGGGCCGAACACTGAAGCTTTCTTT.

The rearrangement uses TRBV7-3 and TRBJ2-7, with 7 bases matching TRBD2. Germline V gene sequence: CDR1 SGHTA, CDR2 FQGTGA. Germline trimming cut 5 bases from V and 6 bases from J; bases unmatched to any gene: 4. This CDR3 has 12 amino acids. The DNA of the CDR3 is TGTGCCAGCAGCGATGGGAGGGGCGAGCAGTACTTC. Residues: CASSDGRGEQYF.

The genes are TRBV29-1 and TRBJ1-2; D is ambiguous. The ends were cut back, 7 bases at V and 1 base at J, with 13 bases in the middle. Germline CDR1 SQVTM, CDR2 ANQGSEA. This CDR3 is 13 amino acids long. CDR3 sequence (DNA): TGCAGCGGGCAAACCGGGGATAACTATGGCTACACCTTC. As protein: CSGQTGDNYGYTF.

V gene TRBV27 combines with J gene TRBJ2-5, with D tentatively TRBD2 (5 bases). The V end lost 7 bases, the J end lost 1 base, and 19 bases lay between the germline ends. The CDR3 is made up of 16 amino acids. The germline gives CDR1 MNHEY, CDR2 SMNVEV (reference sequence). The CDR3 DNA reads as TGTGCCAGCAAGTCGCCGGGGAACAGCCCCCAAGAGACCCAGTACTTC. Amino acids: CASKSPGNSPQETQYF.

The chain carries TRBV9 and TRBJ2-5; either TRBD1 or TRBD2 may supply D (6 bases each). Germline CDR1 SGDLS, CDR2 YYNGEE. V dropped 0 bases and J dropped 7 bases, with 13 bases sitting between them. This CDR3 comprises 14 residues. This chain's CDR3 is CASSVGRGVSTQYF. In nucleotides, the CDR3 is TGTGCCAGCAGCGTAGGTAGGGGGGTCTCGACCCAGTACTTC.

V is TRBV4-3 and J is TRBJ1-3; D ambiguous. The CDR3 sequence is 16 residues long. V dropped 0 bases and J dropped 2 bases, with 11 bases sitting between them. The germline V gene has CDR1 LGHNA and CDR2 YSLEER. CDR3 nucleotides: TGCGCCAGCAGCCAAGATAGGTCATCAACTGGAAACACCATATATTTT. Its protein is CASSQDRSSTGNTIYF.

This clone turned up a few times. The V and J genes are TRBV7-2 and TRBJ1-1; unclear D gene. This CDR3 is built from 14 residues. V lost 2 bases and J lost 1, with 8 bases in between. Germline CDR1 and CDR2: SGHTA and FQGNSA. For the CDR3, the DNA is TGTGCCAGCAGCTTAATCCATTCGAACACTGAAGCTTTCTTT. Protein sequence: CASSLIHSNTEAFF.

The chain is built from TRBV9 and TRBJ2-2; unclear D gene. Germline CDR1 SGDLS, CDR2 YYNGEE. This CDR3 is built from 13 residues. V gave up 0 bases and J gave up 6 bases, with 6 bases separating them. CDR3 nucleotides: TGTGCCAGCAGCGTAGATTTTCCCGGGGAGCTGTTTTTT. Residues: CASSVDFPGELFF.

In its sample, this clone was seen a few times. The chain joins TRBV7-3 to TRBJ1-6; tentative D call: TRBD1 (5 bases). With 2 bases removed from V and 8 bases from J, the gap between germline ends came to 7 bases. The CDR3 is 13 amino acids. Germline V gene lookup returns CDR1 SGHTA and CDR2 FQGTGA. The CDR3 nucleotides read TGTGCCAGCAGCTTAGGGACGCATTCACCCCTCCACTTT. Translated, it gives CASSLGTHSPLHF.

This chain uses TRBV29-1 with TRBJ1-2; 7 bases fit TRBD1. V lost 5 bases to trimming and J lost 0 bases; unmatched junction nucleotides: 12. Germline values: CDR1 SQVTM, CDR2 ANQGSEA. The CDR3 contains 16 residues. CDR3 sequence (DNA): TGCAGCGTTATTGAAGGATACGGGACAGCTAACTATGGCTACACCTTC. Encoded protein: CSVIEGYGTANYGYTF.

This clone was observed once. This chain uses TRBV5-1 with TRBJ2-1; TRBD2 matches 8 bases. CDR3 length: 16 residues. V lost 3 bases and J lost 3; bases outside the gene matches: 8. Germline V lookup: CDR1 SGHRS, CDR2 YFSETQ. CDR3 in DNA: TGCGCCAGCAGCTCGTCCCAGCGGGGGCTCTACAATGAGCAGTTCTTC. Translated: CASSSSQRGLYNEQFF.

The gene calls are TRBV11-3 and TRBJ2-7, with D perhaps TRBD2 (5 bases). The CDR3 runs 12 residues. In germline, CDR1 is SGHNT, CDR2 YENEEA. The germline V and J ends were trimmed by 2 bases and 4 bases, with 6 bases remaining between them. The CDR3 DNA follows: TGTGCCAGCAGCTTAAGAGGGTACGAGCAGTACTTC. This gives the protein CASSLRGYEQYF.

The table lists this clone with a count of one. At the DNA level, this CDR3 is encoded by other sequences in the same sample as well. The V and J genes are TRBV16 and TRBJ2-6; D remains unclear. The V end was cut by 6 bases, the J end by 0 bases, with 6 bases between. This CDR3 has 14 amino acids. The V gene's germline CDR1 is KGHSY and CDR2 FQNENV. The CDR3 DNA reads TGTGCCAGCAGTTGGGGCTCTGGGGCCAACGTCCTGACTTTC. This sequence encodes CASSWGSGANVLTF.

This sequence joins TRBV4-2 and TRBJ2-2; a possible D gene is TRBD2 (6 bases). This CDR3 region has 15 residues. CDR1 and CDR2 (germline): LGHNA, YNFKEQ. Trimming removed 1 base from V and 4 bases from J, with 10 bases in between. This chain's CDR3 is CASSQGGGSTGELFF. The CDR3 bases are TGTGCCAGCAGCCAAGGTGGGGGGAGCACCGGGGAGCTGTTTTTT.

Here the CDR3 reads CASSPPQWAEAFF. The CDR3 DNA sequence: TGTGCCAGCAGCCCTCCGCAATGGGCTGAAGCTTTCTTT. The J gene is TRBJ1-1, the V gene TRBV28; D is unresolved. Between the trimmed V and J ends, which lost 6 bases and 6 bases, there was a span of 14 bases. Germline V gene data show CDR1 as MDHEN and CDR2 as SYDVKM. This CDR3 spans 13 amino acids.

The chain employs TRBV10-3 and TRBJ1-1, with 7 bases that match TRBD1. V shed 3 bases and J 2 bases; nucleotides not matched to a gene: 3. The CDR3 runs to 14 residues. Germline CDR1 ENHRY, CDR2 SYGVKD. The CDR3 sequence: CAISDGTVNTEAFF. CDR3 bases: TGTGCCATCAGTGACGGGACAGTAAACACTGAAGCTTTCTTT.

V is TRBV9 and J is TRBJ2-2; D gene ambiguous. The CDR3 contains 15 residues. Trimming pared 4 bases from V and 0 bases from J, leaving 10 bases between. The germline V gene has CDR1 SGDLS and CDR2 YYNGEE. CDR3 in amino acids: CASSLSGANTGELFF. The DNA of the CDR3 is TGTGCCAGCAGCCTTAGTGGGGCGAACACCGGGGAGCTGTTTTTT.

This chain connects TRBV4-2 to TRBJ1-1; D is undetermined. Trimming removed 1 base from V and 1 base from J, with 13 bases in between. There are 16 residues in the CDR3. CDR1 and CDR2 from the germline V gene are LGHNA and YNFKEQ. CDR3 amino acids: CASSQVGVYGNTEAFF. Here the CDR3 DNA reads TGTGCCAGCAGCCAAGTCGGGGTGTATGGGAACACTGAAGCTTTCTTT.